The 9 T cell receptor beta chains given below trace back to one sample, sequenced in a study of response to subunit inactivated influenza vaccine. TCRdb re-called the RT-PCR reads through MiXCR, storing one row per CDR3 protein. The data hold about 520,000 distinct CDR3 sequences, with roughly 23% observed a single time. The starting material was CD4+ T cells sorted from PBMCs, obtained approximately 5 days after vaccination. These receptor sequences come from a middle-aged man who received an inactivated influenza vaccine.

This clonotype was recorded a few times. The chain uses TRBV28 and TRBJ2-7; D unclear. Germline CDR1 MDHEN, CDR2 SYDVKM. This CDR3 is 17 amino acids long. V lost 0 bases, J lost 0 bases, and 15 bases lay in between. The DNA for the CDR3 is TGTGCCAGCAGTTTATGGCCCTGGTTGAGGTCCTCCTACGAGCAGTACTTC. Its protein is CASSLWPWLRSSYEQYF.

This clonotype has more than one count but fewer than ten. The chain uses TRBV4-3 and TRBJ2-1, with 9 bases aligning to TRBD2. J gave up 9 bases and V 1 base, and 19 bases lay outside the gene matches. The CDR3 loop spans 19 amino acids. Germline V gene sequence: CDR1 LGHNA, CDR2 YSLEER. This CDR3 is CASSQAASSGTLGRSEQFF. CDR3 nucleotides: TGCGCCAGCAGCCAAGCGGCGTCTAGCGGGACCCTGGGTAGAAGTGAGCAGTTCTTC.

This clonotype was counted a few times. CDR3 nucleotides: TGTGCCAGCAGCTTAGACGCCAGGAATGAAAAACTGTTTTTT. Encoded protein: CASSLDARNEKLFF. The chain uses TRBV7-9 and TRBJ1-4; D gene uncertain. Trimming took 1 base from V and 5 from J, leaving 8 bases between them. The length of the CDR3 is 14 residues. Germline V gives CDR1 SEHNR, CDR2 FQNEAQ (reference sequence).

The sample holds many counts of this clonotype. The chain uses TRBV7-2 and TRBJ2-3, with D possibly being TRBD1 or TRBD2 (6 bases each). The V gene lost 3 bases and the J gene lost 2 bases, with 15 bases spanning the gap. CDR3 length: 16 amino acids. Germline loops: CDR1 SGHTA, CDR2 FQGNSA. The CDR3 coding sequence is TGTGCCAGCAGCTTGGACAGCGCGGGGTCCACAGATACGCAGTATTTT. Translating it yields CASSLDSAGSTDTQYF.

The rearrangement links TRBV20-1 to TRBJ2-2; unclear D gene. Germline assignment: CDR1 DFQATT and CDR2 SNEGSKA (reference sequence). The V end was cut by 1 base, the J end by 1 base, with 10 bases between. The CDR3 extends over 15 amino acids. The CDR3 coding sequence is TGCAGTGCTAGAGTCCCCGTCGGGAACACCGGGGAGCTGTTTTTT. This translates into CSARVPVGNTGELFF.

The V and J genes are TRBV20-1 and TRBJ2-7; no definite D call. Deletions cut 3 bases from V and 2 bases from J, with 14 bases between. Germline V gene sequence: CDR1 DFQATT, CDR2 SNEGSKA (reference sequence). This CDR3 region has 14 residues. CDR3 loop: CSASRQVGTYEQYF. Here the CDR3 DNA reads TGCAGTGCTAGTCGGCAGGTGGGAACCTACGAGCAGTACTTC.

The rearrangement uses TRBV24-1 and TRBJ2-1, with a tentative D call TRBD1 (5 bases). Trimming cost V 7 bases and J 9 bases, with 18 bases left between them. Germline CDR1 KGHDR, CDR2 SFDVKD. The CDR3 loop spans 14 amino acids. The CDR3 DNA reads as TGTGCCACCAGCCCCAACAGGTTTGGAAGTGAGCAGTTCTTC. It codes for CATSPNRFGSEQFF.

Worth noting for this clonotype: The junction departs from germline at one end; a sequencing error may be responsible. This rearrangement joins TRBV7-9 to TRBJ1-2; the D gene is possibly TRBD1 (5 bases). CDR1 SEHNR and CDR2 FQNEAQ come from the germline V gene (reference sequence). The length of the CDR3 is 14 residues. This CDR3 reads CAGSATGVNYGYTF. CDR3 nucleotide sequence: TGTGCCGGCAGCGCAACAGGTGTCAACTATGGCTACACCTTC.

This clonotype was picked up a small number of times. The CDR3 nucleotides are TGTGCCAGCAGCTTGGTTATACGTCAGGGGGTCGAGCAGTACTTC. Translated: CASSLVIRQGVEQYF. This chain joins TRBV5-5 and TRBJ2-7, with TRBD1 matching 7 bases. Unmatched junction bases numbered 9, after V lost 0 bases and J lost 6 bases. CDR3 size: 15 residues. CDR1 SGHKS and CDR2 YYEKEE come from the germline V gene (reference sequence).